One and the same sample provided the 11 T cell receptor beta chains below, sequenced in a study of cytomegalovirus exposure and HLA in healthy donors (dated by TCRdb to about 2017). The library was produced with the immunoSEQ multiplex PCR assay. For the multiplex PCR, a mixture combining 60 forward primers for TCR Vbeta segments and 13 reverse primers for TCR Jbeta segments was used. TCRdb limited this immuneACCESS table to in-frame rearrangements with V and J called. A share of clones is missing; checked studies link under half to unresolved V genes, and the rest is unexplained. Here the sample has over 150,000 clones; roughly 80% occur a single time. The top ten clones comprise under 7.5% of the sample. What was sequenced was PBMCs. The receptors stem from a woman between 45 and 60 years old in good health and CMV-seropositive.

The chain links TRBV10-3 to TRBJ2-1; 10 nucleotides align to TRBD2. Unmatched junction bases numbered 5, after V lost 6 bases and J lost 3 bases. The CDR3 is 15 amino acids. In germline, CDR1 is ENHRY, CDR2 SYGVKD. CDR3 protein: CAISEREGNYNEQFF. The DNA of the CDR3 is TGTGCCATCAGCGAGCGGGAGGGGAACTACAATGAGCAGTTCTTC.

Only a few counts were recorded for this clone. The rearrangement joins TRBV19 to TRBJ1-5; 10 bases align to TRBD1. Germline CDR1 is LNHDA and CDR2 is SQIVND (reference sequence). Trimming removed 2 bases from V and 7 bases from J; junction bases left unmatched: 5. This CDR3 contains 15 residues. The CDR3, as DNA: TGTGCCAGTAGTATAATAGGGACAGGGGACCAGCCCCAGCATTTT. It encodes CASSIIGTGDQPQHF. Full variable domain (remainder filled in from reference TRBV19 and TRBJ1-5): DGGITQSPKYLFRKEGQNVTLSCEQNLNHDAMYWYRQDPGQGLRLIYYSQIVNDFQKGDIAEGYSVSREKKESFPLTVTSAQKNPTAFYLCASSIIGTGDQPQHFGDGTRLSIL.

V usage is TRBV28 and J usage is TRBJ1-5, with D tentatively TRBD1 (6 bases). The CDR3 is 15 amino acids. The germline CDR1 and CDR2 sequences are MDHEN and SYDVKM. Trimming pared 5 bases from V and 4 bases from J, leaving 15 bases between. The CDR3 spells CASSKGDWGNQPQHF. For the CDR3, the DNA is TGTGCCAGCAGTAAGGGGGATTGGGGAAATCAGCCCCAGCATTTT.

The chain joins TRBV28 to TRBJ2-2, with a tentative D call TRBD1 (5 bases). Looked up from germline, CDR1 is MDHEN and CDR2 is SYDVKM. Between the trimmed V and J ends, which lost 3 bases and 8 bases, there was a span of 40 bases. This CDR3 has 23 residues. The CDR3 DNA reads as TGTGCCAGCAGTTTGGGCACCAAGGGGATAATAAGTGAAGACTTTTGGATTGTGGGGGAGCTGTTTTTT. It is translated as CASSLGTKGIISEDFWIVGELFF.

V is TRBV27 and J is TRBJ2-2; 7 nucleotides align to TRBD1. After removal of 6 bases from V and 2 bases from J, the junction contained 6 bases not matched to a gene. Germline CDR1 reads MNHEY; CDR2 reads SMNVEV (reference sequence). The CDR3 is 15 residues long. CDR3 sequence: CASRMGQLNTGELFF. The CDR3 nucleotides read TGTGCCAGCAGGATGGGACAGCTTAACACCGGGGAGCTGTTTTTT.

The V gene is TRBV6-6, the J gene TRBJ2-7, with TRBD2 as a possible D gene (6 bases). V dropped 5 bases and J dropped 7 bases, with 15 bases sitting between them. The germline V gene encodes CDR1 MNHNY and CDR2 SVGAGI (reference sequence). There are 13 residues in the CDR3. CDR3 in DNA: TGTGCCAGCAGTACCCGGATCCGGGGGGAGCAGTACTTC. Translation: CASSTRIRGEQYF.

This CDR3 is CASSRREGSPLHF. As DNA, the CDR3 is TGTGCCAGCAGCCGGAGGGAAGGATCACCCCTCCACTTT. The rearrangement joins TRBV5-6 to TRBJ1-6; unclear D gene. CDR3 length equals 13 residues. The germline gives CDR1 SGHDT, CDR2 YYEEEE. With 4 bases removed from V and 10 bases from J, the gap between germline ends came to 12 bases.

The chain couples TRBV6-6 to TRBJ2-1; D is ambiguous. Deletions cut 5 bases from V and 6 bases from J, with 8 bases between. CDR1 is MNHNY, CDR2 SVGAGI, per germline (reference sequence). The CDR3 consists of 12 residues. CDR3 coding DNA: TGTGCCAGCAGTCACGGTGGCAATGAGCAGTTCTTC. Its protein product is CASSHGGNEQFF.

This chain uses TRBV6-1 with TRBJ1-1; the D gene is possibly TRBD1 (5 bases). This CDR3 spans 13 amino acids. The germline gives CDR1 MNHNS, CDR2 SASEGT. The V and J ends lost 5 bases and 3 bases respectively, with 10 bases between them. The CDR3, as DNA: TGTGCCAGCAGTCGCGGGGCGGACACTGAAGCTTTCTTT. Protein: CASSRGADTEAFF.

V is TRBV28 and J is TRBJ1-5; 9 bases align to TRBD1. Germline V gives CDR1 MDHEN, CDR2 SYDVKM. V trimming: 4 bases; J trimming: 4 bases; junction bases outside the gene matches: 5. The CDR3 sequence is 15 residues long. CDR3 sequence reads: CASSSRDRENQPQHF. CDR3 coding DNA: TGTGCCAGCAGTTCCCGGGACAGGGAAAATCAGCCCCAGCATTTT.

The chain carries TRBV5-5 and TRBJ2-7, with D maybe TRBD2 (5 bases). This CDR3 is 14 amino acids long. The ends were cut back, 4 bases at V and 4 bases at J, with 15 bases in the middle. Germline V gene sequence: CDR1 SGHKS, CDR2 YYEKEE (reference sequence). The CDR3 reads CASSVAEARYEQYF. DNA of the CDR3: TGTGCCAGCAGCGTCGCGGAGGCGCGGTACGAGCAGTACTTC.